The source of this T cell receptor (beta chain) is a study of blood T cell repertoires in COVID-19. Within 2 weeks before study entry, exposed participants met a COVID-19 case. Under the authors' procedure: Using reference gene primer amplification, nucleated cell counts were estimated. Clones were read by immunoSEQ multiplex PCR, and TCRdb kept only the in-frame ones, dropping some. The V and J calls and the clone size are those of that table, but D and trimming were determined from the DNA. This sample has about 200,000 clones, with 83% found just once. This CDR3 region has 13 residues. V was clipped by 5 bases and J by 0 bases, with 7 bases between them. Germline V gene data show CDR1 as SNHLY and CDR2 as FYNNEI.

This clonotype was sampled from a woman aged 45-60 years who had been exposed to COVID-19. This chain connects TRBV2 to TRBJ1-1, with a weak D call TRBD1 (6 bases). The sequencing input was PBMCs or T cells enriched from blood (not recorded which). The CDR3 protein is CASSRGMNTEAFF. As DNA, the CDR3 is TGTGCCAGCAGTAGGGGGATGAACACTGAAGCTTTCTTT.